The clone carrying this T cell receptor gamma chain was observed at least ten times. Its target is not known. TCRdb's entry gives the protein of a much larger clone, which mismatches this DNA's translation at residue 9, likely from a read error; the protein reported here is translated from the DNA. The CDR3 has 13 amino acids. The germline V gene encodes CDR1 EGSTGY and CDR2 YDSYTSSV. The V segment lost 0 bases and the J segment 8 bases; nucleotides outside the gene matches: 7. This sample is part of a study of γδ T cells in repeated Plasmodium falciparum infection. The overall study: Timepoints: baseline, immediately before selected infections, and 21 days after every infection. Study-level results: Vgamma9/Vdelta2+ T cells showed a stable polyclonal repertoire with shared TCRgamma sequences. Repeated controlled infections reportedly drove waves of new clonotype selection in Vdelta2-negative, mostly Vdelta1+, gammadelta repertoires.

TCRdb processed the multiplex PCR reads again with the CATT caller. The sample lists more than 20,000 gamma-chain clones; about 3% were seen once. Bulk repertoires came from Vgamma9/Vdelta2+ or Vdelta2-negative gammadelta T cells flow-sorted from PBMC. The rearrangement links TRGV4 to TRGJ1 or TRGJ2. Germline matching of the DNA provided the J gene here, since TCRdb leaves it blank. Sample: gamma-delta T cells from blood. The TCR originated in a pool of human donors (malaria-infected and uninfected, not separated). The CDR3 is CATWDGPGHKKLF. The CDR3 DNA sequence: TGTGCCACCTGGGATGGGCCGGGTCATAAGAAACTCTTT.